The sequence of this T cell receptor beta chain was determined in a study of tumor-infiltrating lymphocytes in primary liver carcinoma (TCRdb year 2017). For the study in its entirety: Surgical resection was performed in China between 2015 and early 2016 on several patients with histopathologically diagnosed primary liver carcinoma. Hepatocellular carcinoma (four) or combined HCC and intrahepatic cholangiocarcinoma (one) was present in the five patients, who were three men and two women aged 30 to 69 years. The tumors of the five patients were staged as T1-T3 N0M0, with maximum diameters ranging from roughly 4 to 10 cm. Each sample produced roughly 3.65 to 8 million productive TCRbeta reads, and read depth showed no significant difference between tissue types. TCRbeta repertoire sequencing, expression microarrays and whole-exome sequencing were combined in the study across five regions of each liver tumor, with adjacent normal tissue and blood also included. A total of roughly 35 specimens from 5 patients underwent TCRbeta repertoire sequencing, comprising 25 or so tumor regions, 5 adjacent noncancerous liver tissues and 5 peripheral blood samples. High reproducibility was observed for the technical replicate repertoires, with mean shared-clone rates approximately 0.92 and correlation coefficients above 0.95.

A constant-region primer and ProtoScript II reverse transcriptase were used to reverse-transcribe TCRbeta-specific cDNA from about 500 ng total RNA. Construction of the TCRbeta libraries relied on three nested rounds of multiplex PCR, following a slightly modified ARM-PCR procedure. Multiplex TRBV1-TRBV30 forward primers and a Cbeta reverse primer were used in the first two PCR rounds, each of which was run for around 9 cycles. Sample barcodes and Illumina adapters were added in a final 25-cycle PCR with Deep VentR polymerase. Before sequencing, amplicons between 200 and 500 bp were purified from gel using a QIAquick gel extraction kit. The TCRbeta amplicons were sequenced with 250-bp paired-end reads on an Illumina HiSeq 2500. In the original analysis: Quality trimming of reads was performed with Trimmomatic v0.33, and paired reads were merged with FLASH v1.2.11 so that full CDR3 sequences could be recovered. MiGEC v1.2.1b assigned V, D and J germline segments to the rearranged TCRbeta sequences. VDJtools v1.0.0 computed clonotype statistics and Shannon-Wiener diversity indices. Except for diversity analysis, only the 250 most abundant clonotypes of each sample were used in subsequent analyses to reduce sampling bias. TCRdb reanalyzed the raw reads on its own, using fastp at Q25 for trimming and MiXCR for clone calling, and kept in-frame beta chains. Identical CDR3 proteins give one entry, which carries the most common genes and DNA. What appears here as the V and J calls and clone size reflects TCRdb's work, not the paper's. For this sample the table gives about 320,000 distinct CDR3 sequences, of which over 55% were detected only once. 9% to 10% of the sample comes from the top ten.

This clonotype was observed once. What antigen it recognizes has not been identified. The sample holds no much larger clone one base away, and base qualities are not on file. A lone read is weak support. Trimming removed 4 bases from V and 9 bases from J, leaving 16 bases between the germline ends. There are 13 amino acids in the CDR3, from cysteine to phenylalanine inclusive. The retained sequence is limited to the CDR3, 39 bases, with the frame set at the first base. Looking up the germline V gene yields CDR1 ENHRY and CDR2 SYGVKD. RNA from unsorted whole blood was extracted with TRIzol reagent, and germline DNA was obtained with the DNeasy Blood & Tissue kit. At the time of sampling, the patients had chronic HBV infection and had not received any treatment. Before surgery, roughly 4.2 milliliters of peripheral blood were drawn into K2EDTA tubes. What the study reported, not specific to this receptor: Bulk unsorted samples precluded comparing CD4+ and CD8+ T cell repertoires. Compared with blood, tumors had a significantly larger share of the repertoire taken up by the top 250 clones (p = 0.039). Only the TCR beta chain was sequenced, so true repertoire diversity is likely underestimated because unpaired alpha chains were not captured. Pairs of tumor regions showed greater repertoire overlap (mean around 36%) than tumor-adjacent pairs (roughly 17%) or tumor-blood pairs (roughly 15%), which is consistent with antigen-driven expansion. The study included only five patients, and the authors note findings should be validated in a larger study.

The source of this sequence is a man aged 40-49 years with primary liver carcinoma and hepatitis B virus infection. Material for sequencing was peripheral blood. The chain employs TRBV10-3 and TRBJ2-7, with no confident D gene call. At the DNA level, the sequence is TGTGCCATCAGTGTTTTATTTACTGGCGGGCAGTACTTC. It translates as CAISVLFTGGQYF.